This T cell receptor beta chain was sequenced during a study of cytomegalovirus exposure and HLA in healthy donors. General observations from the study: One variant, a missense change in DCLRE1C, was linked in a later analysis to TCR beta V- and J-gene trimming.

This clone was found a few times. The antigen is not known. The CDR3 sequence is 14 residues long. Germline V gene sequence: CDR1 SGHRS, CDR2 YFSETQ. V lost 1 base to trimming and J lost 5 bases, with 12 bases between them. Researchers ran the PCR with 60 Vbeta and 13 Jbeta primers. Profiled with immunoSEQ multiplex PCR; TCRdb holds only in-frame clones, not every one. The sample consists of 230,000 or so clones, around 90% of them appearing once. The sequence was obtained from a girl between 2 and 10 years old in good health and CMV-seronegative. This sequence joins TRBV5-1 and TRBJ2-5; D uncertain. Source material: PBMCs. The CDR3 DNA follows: TGCGCCAGCAGCTTGCTCGGTTTCGGGGAGACCCAGTACTTC. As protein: CASSLLGFGETQYF.